Below are 5 T cell receptor beta chains sequenced from a single sample in a study of OX40 agonist ivuxolimab in advanced cancers. The data were produced by immunoSEQ multiplex PCR, yet TCRdb's version contains in-frame clones alone and is incomplete. The table includes about 82,000 clones, more than 85% detected once. Sequencing used CD4+ or CD8+ T cells sorted from blood, obtained in a trial of the OX40 agonist ivuxolimab. The receptors derive from an adult with an advanced solid tumor such as melanoma, head and neck, liver or kidney cancer.

The chain links TRBV5-1 to TRBJ2-1; no reliable D call. This CDR3 comprises 14 residues. In germline, CDR1 is SGHRS, CDR2 YFSETQ. Trimming shortened V by 3 bases and J by 5 bases, and 12 bases separated the two germline ends. The CDR3 bases are TGCGCCAGCAGCTCGGCCCGAACCAACAATGAGCAGTTCTTC. Amino acids: CASSSARTNNEQFF.

The genes are TRBV2 and TRBJ1-6, with D maybe TRBD1 (5 bases). CDR1 is SNHLY, CDR2 FYNNEI, per germline. V gave up 3 bases and J gave up 10 bases, with 25 bases separating them. This CDR3 has 18 amino acids. The CDR3 nucleotides are TGTGCCAGCAGTGAGGGGAGGGACTCCGGATTGGTGTACTCACCCCTCCACTTT. It specifies CASSEGRDSGLVYSPLHF.

The chain employs TRBV7-2 and TRBJ2-7; the D call may be TRBD1 or TRBD2 (6 bases each). CDR1 SGHTA and CDR2 FQGNSA come from the germline V gene. The CDR3 runs 11 residues. Trimming shortened V by 1 base and J by 9 bases, and 7 bases separated the two germline ends. This CDR3 is CASSLEGGQYF. The CDR3 bases are TGTGCCAGCAGCTTAGAGGGGGGGCAGTACTTC. Full variable domain (rest looked up from reference TRBV7-2 and TRBJ2-7): GAGVSQSPSNKVTEKGKDVELRCDPISGHTALYWYRQSLGQGLEFLIYFQGNSAPDKSGLPSDRFSAERTGGSVSTLTIQRTQQEDSAVYLCASSLEGGQYFGPGTRLTVT.

The V and J genes are TRBV28 and TRBJ2-1; 10 bases map to TRBD2. The junction had 9 bases not matched to a gene; V was cut back by 1 base and J by 9 bases. Germline V lookup: CDR1 MDHEN, CDR2 SYDVKM. This CDR3 has 16 amino acids. The CDR3 region is CASSLLTLAGEAEQFF. As DNA, the CDR3 is TGTGCCAGCAGTTTATTAACCCTAGCGGGAGAGGCTGAGCAGTTCTTC.

This sequence joins TRBV10-2 and TRBJ2-3; the D gene is possibly TRBD1 (6 bases). Germline V gene lookup returns CDR1 WSHSY and CDR2 SAAADI. Trimming stripped 7 bases from V and 2 bases from J, with 16 bases between. There are 15 residues in the CDR3. In DNA form, the CDR3 reads TGCGCCAGCAATGCCCGGGACACCTCCACAGATACGCAGTATTTT. Its translation is CASNARDTSTDTQYF.